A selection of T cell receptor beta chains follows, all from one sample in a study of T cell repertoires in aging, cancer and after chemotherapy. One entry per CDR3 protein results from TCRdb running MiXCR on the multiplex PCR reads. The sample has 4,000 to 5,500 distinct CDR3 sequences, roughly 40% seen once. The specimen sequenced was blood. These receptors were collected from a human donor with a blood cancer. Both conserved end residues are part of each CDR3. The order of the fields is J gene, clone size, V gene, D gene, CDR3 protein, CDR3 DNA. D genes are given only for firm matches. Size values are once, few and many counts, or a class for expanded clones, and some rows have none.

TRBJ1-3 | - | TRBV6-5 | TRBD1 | CASQGQGGNTIYF | TGTGCCAGCCAGGGACAGGGGGGAAACACCATATATTTT
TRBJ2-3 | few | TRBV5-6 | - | CASSLAGFDTQYF | TGTGCCAGCAGCTTGGCGGGTTTTGATACGCAGTATTTT
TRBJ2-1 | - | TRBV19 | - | CASSIAESHNEQFF | TGTGCCAGTAGTATTGCTGAGTCTCACAATGAGCAGTTCTTC
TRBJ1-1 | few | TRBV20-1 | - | CSAPYPWGTEAFF | TGCAGTGCTCCGTACCCGTGGGGCACTGAAGCTTTCTTT
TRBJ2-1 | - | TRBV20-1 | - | CSALTYNEQFF | TGCAGTGCTCTTACCTACAATGAGCAGTTCTTC
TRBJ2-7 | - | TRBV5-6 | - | CATSDFREPYEQYF | TGTGCCACCAGTGATTTTAGGGAGCCCTACGAGCAGTACTTC
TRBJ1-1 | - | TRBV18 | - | CASSLPFGVNTEAFF | TGTGCCAGCTCACTCCCATTTGGTGTTAACACTGAAGCTTTCTTT
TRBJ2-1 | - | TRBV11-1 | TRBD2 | CANSLGRSGGYEQFF | TGTGCCAACAGCCTGGGAAGGAGCGGGGGGTACGAGCAGTTCTTC
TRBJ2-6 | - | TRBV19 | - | CASSIDGFSGANVLTF | TGTGCCAGTAGTATAGATGGTTTTTCTGGGGCCAACGTCCTGACTTTC
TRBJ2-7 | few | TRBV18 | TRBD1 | CASSPRDRGRNEQYF | TGTGCCAGCTCACCCCGGGACAGGGGGCGCAACGAGCAGTACTTC
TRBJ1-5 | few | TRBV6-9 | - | CASSEQVNQPKHF | TGTGCCAGCAGTGAACAAGTCAATCAGCCCAAGCATTTT
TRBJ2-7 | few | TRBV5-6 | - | CASSLRSSIIVGGGSYEQYF | TGTGCCAGCAGCTTGCGTTCCAGTATAATTGTCGGCGGGGGCAGCTACGAGCAGTACTTC
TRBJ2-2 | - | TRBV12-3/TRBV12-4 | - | CASSLEGPANTGELFF | TGTGCCAGCAGTTTAGAGGGACCGGCGAACACCGGGGAGCTGTTTTTT
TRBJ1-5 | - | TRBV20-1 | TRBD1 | CSASGDSGGGGLGQPQHF | TGCAGTGCTAGCGGGGACAGCGGAGGGGGAGGTCTAGGTCAGCCCCAGCATTTT
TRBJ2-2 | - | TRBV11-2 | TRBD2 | CAVGGLAANTGELFF | TGTGCCGTCGGAGGACTAGCGGCGAACACCGGGGAGCTGTTTTTT
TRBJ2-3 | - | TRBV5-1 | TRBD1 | CASSFRTGVGDTQYF | TGCGCCAGCAGCTTTCGGACAGGGGTGGGAGATACGCAGTATTTT
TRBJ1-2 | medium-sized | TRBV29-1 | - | CSVDQQTKLQVTDYGYTF | TGCAGCGTTGACCAGCAAACGAAGCTCCAGGTTACGGACTATGGCTACACCTTC
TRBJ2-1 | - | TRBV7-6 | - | CASSLLPNEQFF | TGTGCCAGCAGCTTACTACCGAATGAGCAGTTCTTC
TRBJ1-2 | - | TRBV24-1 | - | CATSGGGYGYTF | TGTGCCACCAGTGGGGGCGGCTATGGCTACACCTTC
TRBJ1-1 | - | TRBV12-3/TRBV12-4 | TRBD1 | CASSSGQGVKAEAFF | TGTGCCAGCAGCTCCGGACAGGGGGTTAAGGCTGAAGCTTTCTTT
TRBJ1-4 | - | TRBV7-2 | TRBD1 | CASSTNRGTNEKLFF | TGTGCCAGCAGCACCAACAGGGGAACTAATGAAAAACTGTTTTTT
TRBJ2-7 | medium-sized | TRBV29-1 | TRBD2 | CSVGSGRGGEQYF | TGCAGCGTTGGTTCGGGGAGGGGAGGGGAGCAGTACTTC
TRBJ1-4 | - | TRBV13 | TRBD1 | CASSLAEGNRQGTEKLFF | TGTGCCAGCAGCTTAGCCGAGGGGAACAGACAGGGGACTGAAAAACTGTTTTTT
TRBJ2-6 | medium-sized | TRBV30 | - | CAWRGIAGANVLTF | TGTGCCTGGAGAGGGATAGCTGGGGCCAACGTCCTGACTTTC
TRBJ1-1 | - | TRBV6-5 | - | CASSLAAGWGRGAFF | TGTGCCAGCAGTTTAGCGGCAGGGTGGGGCCGCGGAGCTTTCTTT
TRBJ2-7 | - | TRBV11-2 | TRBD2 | CASSPGGGNYEQYF | TGTGCCAGCAGCCCCGGCGGGGGTAACTACGAGCAGTACTTC
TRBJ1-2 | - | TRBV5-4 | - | CASSFAGTSYGYTF | TGTGCCAGCAGCTTTGCCGGGACCTCCTATGGCTACACCTTC
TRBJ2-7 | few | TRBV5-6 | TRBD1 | CASRKTGSFSYEQYF | TGTGCCAGCAGAAAGACAGGGTCTTTCTCCTACGAGCAGTACTTC
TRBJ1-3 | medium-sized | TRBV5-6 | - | CASSLAGTGNTIYF | TGTGCCAGCAGCTTGGCCGGGACTGGAAACACCATATATTTT
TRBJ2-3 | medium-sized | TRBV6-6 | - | CASSYSWDTQYF | TGTGCCAGCAGTTACTCATGGGATACGCAGTATTTT
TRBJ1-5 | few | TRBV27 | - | CATSTYNQPQHF | TGTGCCACCTCTACCTACAATCAGCCCCAGCATTTT
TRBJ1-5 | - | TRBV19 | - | CASSITAGTSNQPQHF | TGTGCCAGTAGTATAACCGCAGGGACTAGCAATCAGCCCCAGCATTTT
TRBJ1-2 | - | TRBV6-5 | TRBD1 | CASSSGTAYGHTF | TGTGCCAGCAGCTCCGGGACAGCCTATGGCCACACCTTC
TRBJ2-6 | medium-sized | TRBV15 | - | CATSRGTARVAGANVLTF | TGTGCCACCAGCAGAGGGACGGCAAGGGTAGCTGGGGCCAACGTCCTGACTTTC
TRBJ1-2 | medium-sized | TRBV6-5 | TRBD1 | CASRHWDRGNDYGYTF | TGTGCCAGCAGACACTGGGACAGGGGTAACGACTATGGCTACACCTTC
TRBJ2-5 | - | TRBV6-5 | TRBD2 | CASSYSAGGSMGGETQYF | TGTGCCAGCAGTTACTCGGCGGGGGGGTCCATGGGAGGAGAGACCCAGTACTTC
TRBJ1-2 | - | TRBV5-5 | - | CASRDSGGSYGYTF | TGCGCCAGCAGAGATTCGGGGGGCAGCTATGGCTACACCTTC
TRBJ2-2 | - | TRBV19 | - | CASRGLCGELFF | TGTGCCAGTAGGGGTCTGTGCGGGGAGCTGTTTTTT
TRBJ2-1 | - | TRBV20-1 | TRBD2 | CSALWTSGGTHNEQFF | TGCAGTGCGCTCTGGACTAGCGGGGGTACCCACAATGAGCAGTTCTTC
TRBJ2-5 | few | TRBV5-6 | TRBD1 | CASSLGTGMETQYF | TGTGCCAGCAGCCTCGGGACAGGGATGGAGACCCAGTACTTC
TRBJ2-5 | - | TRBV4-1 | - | CASSQERAWGETQYF | TGCGCCAGCAGCCAAGAAAGGGCATGGGGAGAGACCCAGTACTTC
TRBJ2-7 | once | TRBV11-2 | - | CASRRRTGQYF | TGTGCCAGCAGGAGGAGGACGGGCCAATACTTC
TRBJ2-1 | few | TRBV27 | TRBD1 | CASSLRGGRSYNEQFF | TGTGCCAGCAGTTTACGAGGGGGCCGATCCTACAATGAGCAGTTCTTC
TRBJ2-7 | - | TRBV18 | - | CASSPAHEQYF | TGTGCCAGCTCACCAGCTCACGAGCAGTACTTC
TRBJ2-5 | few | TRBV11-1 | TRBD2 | CASSLRSGGAETQYF | TGTGCCAGCAGCTTACGGAGCGGGGGGGCCGAGACCCAGTACTTC
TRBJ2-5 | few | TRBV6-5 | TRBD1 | CASRRTGGAETQYF | TGTGCCAGCAGGCGGACAGGGGGCGCGGAGACCCAGTACTTC
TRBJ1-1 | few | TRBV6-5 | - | CASSFSAVAEQAFF | TGTGCCAGCAGTTTCTCGGCGGTGGCGGAACAAGCTTTCTTT
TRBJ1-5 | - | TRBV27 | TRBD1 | CASRQGRQPQHF | TGTGCCAGCAGACAGGGGAGGCAGCCCCAGCATTTT